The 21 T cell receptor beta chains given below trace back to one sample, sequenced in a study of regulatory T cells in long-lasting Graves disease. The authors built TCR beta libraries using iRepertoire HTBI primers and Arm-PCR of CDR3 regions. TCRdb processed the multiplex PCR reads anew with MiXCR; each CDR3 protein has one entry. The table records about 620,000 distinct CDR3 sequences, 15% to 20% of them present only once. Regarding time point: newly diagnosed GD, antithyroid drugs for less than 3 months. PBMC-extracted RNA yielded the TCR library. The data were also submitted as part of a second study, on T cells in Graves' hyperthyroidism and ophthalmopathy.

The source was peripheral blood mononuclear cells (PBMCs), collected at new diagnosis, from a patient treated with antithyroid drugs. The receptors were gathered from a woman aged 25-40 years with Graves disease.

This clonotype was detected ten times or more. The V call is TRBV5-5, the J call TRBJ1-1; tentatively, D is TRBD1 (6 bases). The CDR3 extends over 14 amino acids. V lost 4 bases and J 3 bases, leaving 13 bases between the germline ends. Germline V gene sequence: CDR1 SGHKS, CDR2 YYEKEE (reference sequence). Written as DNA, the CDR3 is TGTGCCAGCAGCGAGAACAGGGCGGACACTGAAGCTTTCTTT. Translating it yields CASSENRADTEAFF.

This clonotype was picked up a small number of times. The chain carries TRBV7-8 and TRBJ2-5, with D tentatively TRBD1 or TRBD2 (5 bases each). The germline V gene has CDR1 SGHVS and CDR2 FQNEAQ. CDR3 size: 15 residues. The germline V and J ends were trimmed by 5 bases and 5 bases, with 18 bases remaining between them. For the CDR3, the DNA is TGTGCCAGCAGCGCCGGATGGCCCGAGGGGGAGACCCAGTACTTC. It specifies CASSAGWPEGETQYF.

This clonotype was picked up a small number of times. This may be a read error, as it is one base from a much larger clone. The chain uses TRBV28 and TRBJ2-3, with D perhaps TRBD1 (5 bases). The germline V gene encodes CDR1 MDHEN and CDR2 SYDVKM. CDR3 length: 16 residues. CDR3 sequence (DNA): TGTGCCAGCAGCTCCCTCCAGGGTCGTAACACAGATACGCAGTGTTTT. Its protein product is CASSSLQGRNTDTQCF.

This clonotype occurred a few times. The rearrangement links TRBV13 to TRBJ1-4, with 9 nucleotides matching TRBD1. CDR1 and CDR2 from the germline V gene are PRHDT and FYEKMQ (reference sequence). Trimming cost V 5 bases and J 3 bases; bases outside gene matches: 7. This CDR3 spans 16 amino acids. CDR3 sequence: CASSPPGQGANEKLFF. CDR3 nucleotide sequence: TGTGCCAGCAGCCCCCCGGGACAGGGCGCTAATGAAAAACTGTTTTTT.

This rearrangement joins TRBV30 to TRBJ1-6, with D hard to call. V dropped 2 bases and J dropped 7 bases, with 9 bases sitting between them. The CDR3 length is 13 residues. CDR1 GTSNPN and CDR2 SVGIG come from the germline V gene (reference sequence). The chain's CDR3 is CAWSIQPNSPLHF. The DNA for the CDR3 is TGTGCCTGGAGTATCCAACCGAATTCACCCCTCCACTTT.

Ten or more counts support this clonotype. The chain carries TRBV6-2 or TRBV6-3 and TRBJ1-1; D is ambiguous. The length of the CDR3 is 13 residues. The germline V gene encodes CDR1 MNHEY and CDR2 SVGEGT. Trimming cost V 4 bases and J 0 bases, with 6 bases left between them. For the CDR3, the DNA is TGTGCCAGCAGTTCGGAGATGAACACTGAAGCTTTCTTT. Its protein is CASSSEMNTEAFF.

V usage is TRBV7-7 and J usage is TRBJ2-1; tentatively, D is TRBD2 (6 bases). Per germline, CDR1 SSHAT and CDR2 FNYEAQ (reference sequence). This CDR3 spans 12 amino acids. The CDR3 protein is CAGSPTGDDPFF. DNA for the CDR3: TGTGCTGGCAGCCCCACGGGAGATGATCCGTTCTTC.

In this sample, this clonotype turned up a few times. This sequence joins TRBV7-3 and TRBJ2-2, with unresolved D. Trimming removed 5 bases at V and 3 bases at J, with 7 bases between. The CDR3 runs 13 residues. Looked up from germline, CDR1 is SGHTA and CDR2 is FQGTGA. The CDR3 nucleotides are TGTGCCAGCAGCGCATTCCACACCGGGGAGCTGTTTTTT. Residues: CASSAFHTGELFF.

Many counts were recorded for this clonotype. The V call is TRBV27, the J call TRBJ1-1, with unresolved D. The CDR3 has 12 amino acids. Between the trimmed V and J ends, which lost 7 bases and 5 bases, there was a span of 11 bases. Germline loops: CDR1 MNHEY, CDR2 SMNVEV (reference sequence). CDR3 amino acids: CASTEGRTEAFF. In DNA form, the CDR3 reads TGTGCCAGCACGGAGGGAAGGACTGAAGCTTTCTTT.

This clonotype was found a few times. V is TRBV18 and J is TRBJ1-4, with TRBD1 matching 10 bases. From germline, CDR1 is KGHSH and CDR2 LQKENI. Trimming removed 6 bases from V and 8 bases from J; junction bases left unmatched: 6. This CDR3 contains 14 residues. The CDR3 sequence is CASSPGQGQEKLFF. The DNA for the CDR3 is TGTGCCAGCTCCCCGGGACAGGGGCAGGAAAAACTGTTTTTT.

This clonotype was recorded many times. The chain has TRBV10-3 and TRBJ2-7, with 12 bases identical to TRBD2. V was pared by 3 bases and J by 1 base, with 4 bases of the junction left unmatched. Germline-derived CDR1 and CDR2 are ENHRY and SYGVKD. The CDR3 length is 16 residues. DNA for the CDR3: TGTGCCATCAGTGATAGACTAGCGGGAGTTTCCTACGAGCAGTACTTC. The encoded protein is CAISDRLAGVSYEQYF.

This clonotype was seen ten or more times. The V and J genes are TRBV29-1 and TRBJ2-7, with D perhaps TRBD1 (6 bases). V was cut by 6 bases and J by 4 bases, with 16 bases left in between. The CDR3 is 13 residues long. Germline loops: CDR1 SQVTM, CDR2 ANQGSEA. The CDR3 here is CSVNRGQGYEQYF. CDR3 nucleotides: TGCAGCGTAAACCGAGGGCAGGGGTACGAGCAGTACTTC.

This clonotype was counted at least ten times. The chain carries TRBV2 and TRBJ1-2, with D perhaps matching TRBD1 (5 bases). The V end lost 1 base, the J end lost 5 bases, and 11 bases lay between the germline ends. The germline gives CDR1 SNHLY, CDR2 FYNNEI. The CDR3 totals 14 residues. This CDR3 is CASSEVRDGYGYTF. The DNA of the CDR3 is TGTGCCAGCAGTGAAGTTAGGGACGGTTATGGCTACACCTTC.

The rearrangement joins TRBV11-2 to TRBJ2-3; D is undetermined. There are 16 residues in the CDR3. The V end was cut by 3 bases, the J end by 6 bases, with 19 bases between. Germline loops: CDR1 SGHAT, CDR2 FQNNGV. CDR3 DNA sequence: TGTGCCAGCAGCTTGAGGATGAGCGTCGGTACGGATACGCAGTATTTT. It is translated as CASSLRMSVGTDTQYF.

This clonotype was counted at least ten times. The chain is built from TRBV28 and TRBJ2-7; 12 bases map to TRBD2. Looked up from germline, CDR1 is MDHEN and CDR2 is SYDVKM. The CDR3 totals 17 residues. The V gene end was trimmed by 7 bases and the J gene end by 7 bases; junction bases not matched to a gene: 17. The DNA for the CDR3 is TGTGCCAGCACCCCATGGGTCGCTAGCGGGAGGGGAAGGGAGCAGTACTTC. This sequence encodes CASTPWVASGRGREQYF.

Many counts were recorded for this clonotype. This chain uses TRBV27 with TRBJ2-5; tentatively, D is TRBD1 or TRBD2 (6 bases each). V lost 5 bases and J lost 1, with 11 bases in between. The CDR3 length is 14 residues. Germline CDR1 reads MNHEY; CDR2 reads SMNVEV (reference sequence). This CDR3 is CASSGTGAQETQYF. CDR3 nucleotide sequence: TGTGCCAGCAGTGGGACGGGGGCCCAAGAGACCCAGTACTTC.

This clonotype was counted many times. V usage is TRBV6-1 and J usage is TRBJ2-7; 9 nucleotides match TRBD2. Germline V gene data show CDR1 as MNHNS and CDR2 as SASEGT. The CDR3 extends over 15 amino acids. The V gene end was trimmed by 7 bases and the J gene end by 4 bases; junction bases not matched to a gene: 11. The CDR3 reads CASTQAGGLAYEQYF. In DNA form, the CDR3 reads TGTGCCAGCACCCAAGCGGGAGGATTAGCGTACGAGCAGTACTTC.

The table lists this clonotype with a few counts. For the CDR3, the DNA is TGTGCCAGCAGCTTAATAGGAAGGTCGCAGTACTTC. The encoded protein is CASSLIGRSQYF. The J gene is TRBJ2-7, the V gene TRBV7-2; D unclear. Trimming pared 2 bases from V and 9 bases from J, leaving 11 bases between. The CDR3 is made up of 12 amino acids. Germline CDR1 is SGHTA and CDR2 is FQGNSA.

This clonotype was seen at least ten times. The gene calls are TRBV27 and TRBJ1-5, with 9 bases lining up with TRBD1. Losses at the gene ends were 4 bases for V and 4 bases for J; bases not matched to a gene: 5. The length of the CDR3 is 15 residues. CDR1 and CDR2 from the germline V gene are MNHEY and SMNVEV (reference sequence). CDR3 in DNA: TGTGCCAGCAGTTCCGGGACAGGGACGAATCAGCCCCAGCATTTT. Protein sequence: CASSSGTGTNQPQHF.

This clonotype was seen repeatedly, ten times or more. The CDR3 region is CASSLGALSSYNEQFF. In nucleotides, the CDR3 is TGCGCCAGCAGCTTGGGGGCCCTGAGCTCCTACAATGAGCAGTTCTTC. The chain employs TRBV5-1 and TRBJ2-1, with no clear D. This CDR3 is built from 16 residues. The germline gives CDR1 SGHRS, CDR2 YFSETQ. Trimming cost V 0 bases and J 0 bases, with 10 bases left between them. Full variable domain (remainder filled in from reference TRBV5-1 and TRBJ2-1): KAGVTQTPRYLIKTRGQQVTLSCSPISGHRSVSWYQQTPGQGLQFLFEYFSETQRNKGNFPGRFSGRQFSNSRSEMNVSTLELGDSALYLCASSLGALSSYNEQFFGPGTRLTVL.

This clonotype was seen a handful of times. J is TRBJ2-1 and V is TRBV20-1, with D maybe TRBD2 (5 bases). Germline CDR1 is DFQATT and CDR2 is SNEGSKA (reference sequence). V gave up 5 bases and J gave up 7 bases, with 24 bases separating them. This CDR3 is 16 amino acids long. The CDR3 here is CSAPSFAGSHGNEQFF. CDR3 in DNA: TGCAGTGCTCCCTCGTTTGCGGGTTCCCACGGTAATGAGCAGTTCTTC.